This record concerns one T cell receptor beta chain sequence. No antigen is known for it. V dropped 9 bases and J dropped 4 bases, with 15 bases sitting between them. Germline V CDR1 and CDR2: MNHNY, SVGAGI (reference sequence). This CDR3 region has 14 residues. Assay: immunoSEQ multiplex PCR; the TCRdb copy retains only in-frame clones and omits some. The repertoire holds about 76,000 clones, with 90% to 96% as singletons. The time point denotes: recipient sample about 28 days before transplant, after cytoreduction. The sample is drawn from a study of T cell clonotyping in hematopoietic cell transplantation. Study details: Recipients' pretransplant samples followed cytoreduction. The study, taken as a whole, reports: Few recipient clonotypes overlapped donors; over 97% were de novo at given depth.

The source of this sequence is a woman aged 45 to 65 with acute myeloid leukemia. Some clones in this sample may be carry-over from other donors' samples. The sample here was peripheral blood mononuclear cells, taken before stem cell transplant. The chain joins TRBV6-6 to TRBJ1-4, with D possibly TRBD1 on 6 matching bases. CDR3 nucleotide sequence: TGTGCCAGTGCCACGGGACACCTTAATGAAAAACTGTTTTTT. Protein: CASATGHLNEKLFF.